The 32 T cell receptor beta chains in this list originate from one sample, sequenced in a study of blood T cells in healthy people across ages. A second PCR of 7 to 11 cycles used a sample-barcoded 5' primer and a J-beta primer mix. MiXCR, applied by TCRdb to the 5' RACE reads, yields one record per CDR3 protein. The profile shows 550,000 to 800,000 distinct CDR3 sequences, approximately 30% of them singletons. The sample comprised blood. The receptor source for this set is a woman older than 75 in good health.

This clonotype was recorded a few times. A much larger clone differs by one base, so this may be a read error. CDR3 bases: TGTGCCAGCAGCTTAGCGGGCCAGGGGGCATGCGGCGAGCAGTACTTC. This encodes CASSLAGQGACGEQYF. V gene TRBV7-2 combines with J gene TRBJ2-7; TRBD1 aligns across 8 bases. CDR3 length equals 16 residues. Unmatched junction bases numbered 10, after V lost 0 bases and J lost 6 bases. The germline CDR1 and CDR2 sequences are SGHTA and FQGNSA.

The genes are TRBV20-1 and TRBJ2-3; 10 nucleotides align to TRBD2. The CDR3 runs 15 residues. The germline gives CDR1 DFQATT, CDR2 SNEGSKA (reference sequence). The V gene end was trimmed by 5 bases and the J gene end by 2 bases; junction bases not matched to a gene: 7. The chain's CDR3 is CSAPRLAGTTDTQYF. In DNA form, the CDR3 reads TGCAGTGCTCCACGACTAGCGGGTACCACAGATACGCAGTATTTT.

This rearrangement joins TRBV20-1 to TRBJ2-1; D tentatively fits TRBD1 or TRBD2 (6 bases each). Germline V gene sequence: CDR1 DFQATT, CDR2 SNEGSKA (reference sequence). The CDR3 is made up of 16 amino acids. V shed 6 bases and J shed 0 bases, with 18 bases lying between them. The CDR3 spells CSAEEGGLPSYNEQFF. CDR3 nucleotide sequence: TGCAGTGCAGAAGAAGGGGGGCTGCCCTCCTACAATGAGCAGTTCTTC.

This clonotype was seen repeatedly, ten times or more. The DNA for the CDR3 is TGTGCCAGCAGCTTAGGGGAGCAGTTCTTC. It translates to CASSLGEQFF. J is TRBJ2-1 and V is TRBV7-2; D remains ambiguous. In germline, CDR1 is SGHTA, CDR2 FQGNSA. V was shortened by 1 base and J by 10 bases, with 2 bases between the two germline ends. The CDR3 loop spans 10 amino acids.

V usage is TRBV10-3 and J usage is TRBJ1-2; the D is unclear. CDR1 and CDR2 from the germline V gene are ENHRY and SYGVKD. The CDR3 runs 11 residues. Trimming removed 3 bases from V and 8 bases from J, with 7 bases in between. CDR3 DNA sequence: TGTGCCATCAGTGAAGACGACGGCTACACCTTC. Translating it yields CAISEDDGYTF.

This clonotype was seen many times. The CDR3 DNA sequence: TGTGCCCTAAACTCTGGGGCCAACGTCCTGACTTTC. Its translation: CALNSGANVLTF. This chain connects TRBV30 to TRBJ2-6; D is ambiguous. Germline lookup yields CDR1 GTSNPN and CDR2 SVGIG (reference sequence). The CDR3 totals 12 residues. Trimming took 8 bases from V and 0 from J, leaving 5 bases between them.

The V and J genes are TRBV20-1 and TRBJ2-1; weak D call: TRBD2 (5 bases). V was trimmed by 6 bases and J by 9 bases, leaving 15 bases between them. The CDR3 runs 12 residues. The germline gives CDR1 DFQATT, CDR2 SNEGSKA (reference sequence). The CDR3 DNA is TGCAGTGCAGCCCGATCGGGAATTGAGCAGTTCTTC. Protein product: CSAARSGIEQFF.

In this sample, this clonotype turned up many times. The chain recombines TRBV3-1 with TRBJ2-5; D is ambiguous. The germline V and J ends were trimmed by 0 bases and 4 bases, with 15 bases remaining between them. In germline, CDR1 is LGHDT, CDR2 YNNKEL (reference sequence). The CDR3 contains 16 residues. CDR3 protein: CASSQDTSVARETQYF. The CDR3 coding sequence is TGTGCCAGCAGCCAAGATACGTCAGTAGCACGAGAGACCCAGTACTTC.

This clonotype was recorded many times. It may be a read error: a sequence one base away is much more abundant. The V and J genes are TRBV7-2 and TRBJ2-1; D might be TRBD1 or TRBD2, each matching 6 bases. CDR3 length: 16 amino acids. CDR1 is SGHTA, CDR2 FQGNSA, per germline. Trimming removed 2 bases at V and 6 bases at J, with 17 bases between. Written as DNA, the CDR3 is TGTGCCAGCAGCTTATTACGGGGGACACTCTCCAATGAGCAGTTCTTC. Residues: CASSLLRGTLSNEQFF.

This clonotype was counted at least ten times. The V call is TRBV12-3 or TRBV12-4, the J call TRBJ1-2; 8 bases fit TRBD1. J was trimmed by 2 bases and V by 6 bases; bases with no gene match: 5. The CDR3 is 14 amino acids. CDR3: CASSRQGINYGYTF. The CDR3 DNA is TGTGCCAGCAGCCGACAGGGGATAAACTATGGCTACACCTTC.

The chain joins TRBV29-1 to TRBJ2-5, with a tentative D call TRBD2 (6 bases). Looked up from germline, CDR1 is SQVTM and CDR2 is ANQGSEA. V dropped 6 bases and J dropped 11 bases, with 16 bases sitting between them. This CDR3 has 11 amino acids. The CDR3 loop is CSVREYNEQYF. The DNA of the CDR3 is TGCAGCGTACGGGAGTACAATGAGCAGTACTTC.

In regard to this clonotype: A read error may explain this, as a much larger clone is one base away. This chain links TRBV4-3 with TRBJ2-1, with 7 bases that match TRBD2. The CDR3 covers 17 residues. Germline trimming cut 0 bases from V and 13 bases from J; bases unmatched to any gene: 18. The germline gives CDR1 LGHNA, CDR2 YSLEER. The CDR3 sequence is CASSQDTTVGGGETQFF. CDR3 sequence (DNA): TGCGCCAGCAGCCAAGATACGACAGTGGGGGGAGGGGAGACCCAGTTCTTC.

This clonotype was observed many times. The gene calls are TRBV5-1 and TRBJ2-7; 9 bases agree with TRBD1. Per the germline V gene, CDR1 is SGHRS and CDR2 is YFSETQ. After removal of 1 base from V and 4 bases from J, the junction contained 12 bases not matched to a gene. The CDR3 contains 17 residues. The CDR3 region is CASSLSPPGQGPYEQYF. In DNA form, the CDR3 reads TGCGCCAGCAGCTTGAGTCCACCGGGACAGGGACCTTACGAGCAGTACTTC.

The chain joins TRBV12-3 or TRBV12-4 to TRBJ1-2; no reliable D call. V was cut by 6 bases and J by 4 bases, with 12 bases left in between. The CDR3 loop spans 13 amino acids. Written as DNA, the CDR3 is TGTGCCAGCAGCCCGTTCCCTCTCTATGGCTACACCTTC. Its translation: CASSPFPLYGYTF.

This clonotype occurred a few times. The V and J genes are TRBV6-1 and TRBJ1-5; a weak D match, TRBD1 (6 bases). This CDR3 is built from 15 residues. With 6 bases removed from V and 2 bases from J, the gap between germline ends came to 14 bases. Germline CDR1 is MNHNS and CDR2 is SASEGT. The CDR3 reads CASRGGASGNQPQHF. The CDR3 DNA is TGTGCCAGCAGGGGGGGCGCCAGCGGCAATCAGCCCCAGCATTTT.

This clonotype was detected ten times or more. The CDR3 nucleotides read TGTGCCAGCAGCCCCAGACAGCTCAGCACAGATACGCAGTATTTT. Translated: CASSPRQLSTDTQYF. The chain employs TRBV5-4 and TRBJ2-3; tentative D call: TRBD1 (5 bases). CDR1 and CDR2 (germline): SGHNT, YYREEE (reference sequence). The V gene lost 4 bases and the J gene lost 0 bases, with 12 bases spanning the gap. The CDR3 extends over 15 amino acids.

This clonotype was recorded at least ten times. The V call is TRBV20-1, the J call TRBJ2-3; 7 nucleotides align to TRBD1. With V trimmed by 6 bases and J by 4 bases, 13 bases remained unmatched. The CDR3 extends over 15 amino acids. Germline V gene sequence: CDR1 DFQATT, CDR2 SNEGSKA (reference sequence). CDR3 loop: CSAFILGQRADTQYF. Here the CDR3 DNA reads TGCAGTGCCTTTATCCTGGGACAGAGGGCAGATACGCAGTATTTT.

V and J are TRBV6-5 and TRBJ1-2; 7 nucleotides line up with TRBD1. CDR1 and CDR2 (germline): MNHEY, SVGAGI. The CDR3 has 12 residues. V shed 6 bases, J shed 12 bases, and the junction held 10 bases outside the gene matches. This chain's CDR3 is CASRTGQRPNTF. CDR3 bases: TGTGCCAGCAGGACGGGACAGCGCCCTAACACCTTC.

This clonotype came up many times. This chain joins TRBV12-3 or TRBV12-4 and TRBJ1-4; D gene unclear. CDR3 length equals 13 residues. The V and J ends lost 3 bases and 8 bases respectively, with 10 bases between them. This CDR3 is CASSFFLGEKLFF. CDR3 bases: TGTGCCAGCAGTTTTTTTCTCGGGGAAAAACTGTTTTTT.

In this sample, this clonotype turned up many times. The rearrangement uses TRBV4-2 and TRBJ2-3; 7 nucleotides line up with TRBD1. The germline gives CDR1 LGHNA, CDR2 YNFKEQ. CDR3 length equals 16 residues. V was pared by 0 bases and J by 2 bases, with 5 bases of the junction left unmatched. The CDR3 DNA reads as TGTGCCAGCAGCCAAGAAGCAGGGGGAAACACAGATACGCAGTATTTT. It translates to CASSQEAGGNTDTQYF.

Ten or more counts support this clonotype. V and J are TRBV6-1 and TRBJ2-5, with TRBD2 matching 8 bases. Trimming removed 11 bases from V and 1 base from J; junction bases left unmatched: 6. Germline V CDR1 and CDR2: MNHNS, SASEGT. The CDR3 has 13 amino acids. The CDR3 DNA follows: TGTGCCTCCTCGGGGGGGTCCCAAGAGACCCAGTACTTC. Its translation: CASSGGSQETQYF.

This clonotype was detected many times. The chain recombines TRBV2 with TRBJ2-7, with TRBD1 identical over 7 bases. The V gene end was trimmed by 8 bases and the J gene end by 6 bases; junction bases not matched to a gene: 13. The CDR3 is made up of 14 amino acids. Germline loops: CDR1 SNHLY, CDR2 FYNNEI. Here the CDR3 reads CASFWADRESEQYF. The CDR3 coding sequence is TGTGCCAGCTTTTGGGCCGACAGGGAGAGCGAGCAGTACTTC. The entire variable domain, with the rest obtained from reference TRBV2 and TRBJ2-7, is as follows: EPEVTQTPSHQVTQMGQEVILRCVPISNHLYFYWYRQILGQKVEFLVSFYNNEISEKSEIFDDQFSVERPDGSNFTLKIRSTKLEDSAMYFCASFWADRESEQYFGPGTRLTVT.

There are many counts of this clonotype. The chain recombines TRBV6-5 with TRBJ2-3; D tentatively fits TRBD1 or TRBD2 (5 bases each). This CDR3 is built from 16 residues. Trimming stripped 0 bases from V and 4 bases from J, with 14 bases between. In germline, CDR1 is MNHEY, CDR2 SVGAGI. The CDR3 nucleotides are TGTGCCAGCAGTTACTCGCAGGGAGCCTATCCAGATACGCAGTATTTT. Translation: CASSYSQGAYPDTQYF.

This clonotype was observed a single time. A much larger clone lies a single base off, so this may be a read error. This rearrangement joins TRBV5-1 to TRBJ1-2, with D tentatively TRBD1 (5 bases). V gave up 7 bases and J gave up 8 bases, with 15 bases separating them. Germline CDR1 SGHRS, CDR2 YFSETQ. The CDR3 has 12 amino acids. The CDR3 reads CASGLQGNGYTF. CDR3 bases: TGCGCCAGCGGCCTCCAGGGTAACGGCTACACCTTC.

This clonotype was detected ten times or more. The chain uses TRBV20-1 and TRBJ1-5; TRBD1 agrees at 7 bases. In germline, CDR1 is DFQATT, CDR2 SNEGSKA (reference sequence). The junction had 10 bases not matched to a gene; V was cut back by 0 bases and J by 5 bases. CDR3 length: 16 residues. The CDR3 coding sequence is TGCAGTGCTAGAGATCAAGACAGGGAAAAACATCAGCCCCAGCATTTT. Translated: CSARDQDREKHQPQHF.

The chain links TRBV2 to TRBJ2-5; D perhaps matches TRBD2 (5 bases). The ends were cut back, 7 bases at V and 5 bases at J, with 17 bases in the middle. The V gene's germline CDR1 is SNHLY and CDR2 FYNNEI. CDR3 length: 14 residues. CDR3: CASNWKGSGETQYF. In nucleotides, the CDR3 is TGTGCCAGCAATTGGAAGGGATCGGGGGAGACCCAGTACTTC.

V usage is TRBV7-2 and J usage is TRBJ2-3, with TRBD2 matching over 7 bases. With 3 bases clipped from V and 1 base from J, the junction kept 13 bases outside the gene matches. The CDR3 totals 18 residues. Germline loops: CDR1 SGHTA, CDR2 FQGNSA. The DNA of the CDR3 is TGTGCCAGCAGCTTCGCCAAGAGCGGGACCCAGCGCACAGATACGCAGTATTTT. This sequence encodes CASSFAKSGTQRTDTQYF.

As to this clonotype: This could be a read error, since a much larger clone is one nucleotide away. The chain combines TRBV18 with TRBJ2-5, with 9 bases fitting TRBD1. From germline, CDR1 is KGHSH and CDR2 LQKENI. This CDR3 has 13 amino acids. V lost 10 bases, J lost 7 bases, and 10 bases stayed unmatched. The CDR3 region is CANSRQGERTQYF. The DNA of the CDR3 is TGTGCCAACTCCCGACAGGGGGAGCGGACCCAGTACTTC.

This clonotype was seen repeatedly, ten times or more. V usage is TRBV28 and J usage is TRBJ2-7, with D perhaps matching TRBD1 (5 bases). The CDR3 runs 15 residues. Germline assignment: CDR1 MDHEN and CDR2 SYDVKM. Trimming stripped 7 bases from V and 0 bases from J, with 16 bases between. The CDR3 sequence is CASTPYRRRSYEQYF. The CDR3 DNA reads TGTGCCAGCACCCCTTACAGGCGACGCTCCTACGAGCAGTACTTC.

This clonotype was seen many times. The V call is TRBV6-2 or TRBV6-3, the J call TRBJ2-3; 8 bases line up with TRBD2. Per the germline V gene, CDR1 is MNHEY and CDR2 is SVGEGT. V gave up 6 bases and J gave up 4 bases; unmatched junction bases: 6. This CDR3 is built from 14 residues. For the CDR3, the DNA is TGTGCCAGCAGCCAAGGACTAGCTGCAGATACGCAGTATTTT. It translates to CASSQGLAADTQYF.

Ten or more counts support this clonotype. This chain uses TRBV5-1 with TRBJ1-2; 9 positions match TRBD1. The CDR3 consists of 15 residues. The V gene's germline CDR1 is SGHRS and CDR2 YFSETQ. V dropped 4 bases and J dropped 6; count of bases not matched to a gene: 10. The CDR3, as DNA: TGCGCCAGCAGCGCACCAACAGGGGGCCGAGATGGCTACACCTTC. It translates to CASSAPTGGRDGYTF. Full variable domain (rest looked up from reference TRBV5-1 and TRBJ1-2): KAGVTQTPRYLIKTRGQQVTLSCSPISGHRSVSWYQQTPGQGLQFLFEYFSETQRNKGNFPGRFSGRQFSNSRSEMNVSTLELGDSALYLCASSAPTGGRDGYTFGSGTRLTVV.

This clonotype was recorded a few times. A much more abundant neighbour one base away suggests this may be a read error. DNA of the CDR3: TGTGCCAGCAGGGGCGAACTAGGCAATGAGCAGTTCTTC. This gives the protein CASRGELGNEQFF. V usage is TRBV6-4 and J usage is TRBJ2-1, with D possibly matching TRBD2 (5 bases). The CDR3 extends over 13 amino acids. V shed 6 bases and J shed 6 bases, with 12 bases lying between them. Germline lookup yields CDR1 MRHNA and CDR2 SNTAGT.